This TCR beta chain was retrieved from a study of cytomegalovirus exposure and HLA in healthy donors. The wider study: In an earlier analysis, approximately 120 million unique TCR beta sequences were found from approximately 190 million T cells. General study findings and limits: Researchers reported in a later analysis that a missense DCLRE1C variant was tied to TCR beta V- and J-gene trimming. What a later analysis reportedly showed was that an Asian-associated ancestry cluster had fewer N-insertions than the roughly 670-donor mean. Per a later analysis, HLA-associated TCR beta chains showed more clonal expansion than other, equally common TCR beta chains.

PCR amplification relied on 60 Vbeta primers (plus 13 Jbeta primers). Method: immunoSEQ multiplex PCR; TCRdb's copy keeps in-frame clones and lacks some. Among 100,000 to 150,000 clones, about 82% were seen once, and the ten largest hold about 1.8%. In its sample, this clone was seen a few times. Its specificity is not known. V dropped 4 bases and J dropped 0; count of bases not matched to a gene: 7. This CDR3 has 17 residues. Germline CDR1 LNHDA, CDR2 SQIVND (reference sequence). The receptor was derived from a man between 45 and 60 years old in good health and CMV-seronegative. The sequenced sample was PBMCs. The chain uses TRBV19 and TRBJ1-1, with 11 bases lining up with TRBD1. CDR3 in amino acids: CASSTVDRGLLNTEAFF. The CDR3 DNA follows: TGTGCCAGTAGTACCGTGGACAGGGGGCTTCTGAACACTGAAGCTTTCTTT.